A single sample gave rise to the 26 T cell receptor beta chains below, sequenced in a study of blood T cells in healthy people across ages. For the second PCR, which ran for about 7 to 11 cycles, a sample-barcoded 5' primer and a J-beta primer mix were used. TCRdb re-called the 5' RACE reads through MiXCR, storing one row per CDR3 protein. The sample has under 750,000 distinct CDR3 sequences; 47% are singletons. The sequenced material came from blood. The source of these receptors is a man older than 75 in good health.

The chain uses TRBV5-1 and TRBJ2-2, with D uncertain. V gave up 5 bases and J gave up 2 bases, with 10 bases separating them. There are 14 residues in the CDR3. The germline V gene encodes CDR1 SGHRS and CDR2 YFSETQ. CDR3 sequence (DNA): TGCGCCAGCAGTGTAGGGATCAACACCGGGGAGCTGTTTTTT. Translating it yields CASSVGINTGELFF. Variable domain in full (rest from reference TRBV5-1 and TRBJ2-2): KAGVTQTPRYLIKTRGQQVTLSCSPISGHRSVSWYQQTPGQGLQFLFEYFSETQRNKGNFPGRFSGRQFSNSRSEMNVSTLELGDSALYLCASSVGINTGELFFGEGSRLTVL.

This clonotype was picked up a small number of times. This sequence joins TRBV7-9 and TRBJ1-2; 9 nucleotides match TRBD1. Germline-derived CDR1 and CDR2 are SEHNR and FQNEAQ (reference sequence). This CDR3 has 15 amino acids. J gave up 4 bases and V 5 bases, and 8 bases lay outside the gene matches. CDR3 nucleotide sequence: TGTGCCAGCAGCCCCCGGACAGGGGACTTCTATGGCTACACCTTC. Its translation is CASSPRTGDFYGYTF.

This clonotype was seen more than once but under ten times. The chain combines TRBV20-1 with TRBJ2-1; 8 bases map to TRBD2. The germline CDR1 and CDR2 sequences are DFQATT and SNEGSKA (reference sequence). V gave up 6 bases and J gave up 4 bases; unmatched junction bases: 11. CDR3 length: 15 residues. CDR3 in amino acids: CSAQSGGELYNEQFF. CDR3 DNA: TGCAGTGCCCAGAGCGGGGGCGAGTTATACAATGAGCAGTTCTTC.

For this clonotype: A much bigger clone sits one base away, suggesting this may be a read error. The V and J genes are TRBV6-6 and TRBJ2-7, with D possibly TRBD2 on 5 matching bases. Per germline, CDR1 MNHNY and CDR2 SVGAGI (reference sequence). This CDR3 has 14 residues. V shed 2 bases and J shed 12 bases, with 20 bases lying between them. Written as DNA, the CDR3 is TGTGCCAGCAGTTACCCCGAGGCTGGGGAGACCCGGTACTTC. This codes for CASSYPEAGETRYF.

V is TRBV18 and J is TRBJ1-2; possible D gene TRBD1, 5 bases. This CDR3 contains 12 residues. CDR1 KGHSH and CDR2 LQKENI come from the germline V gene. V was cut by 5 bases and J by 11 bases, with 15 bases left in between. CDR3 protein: CASSTGTDVYTF. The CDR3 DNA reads TGTGCCAGCTCAACTGGGACGGACGTTTACACCTTC.

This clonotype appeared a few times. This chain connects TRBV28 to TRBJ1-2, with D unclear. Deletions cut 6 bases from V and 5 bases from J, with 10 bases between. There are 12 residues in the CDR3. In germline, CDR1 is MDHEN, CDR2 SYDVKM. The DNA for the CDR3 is TGTGCCAGCAGCCCCGGCCCGTATGGCTACACCTTC. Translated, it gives CASSPGPYGYTF.

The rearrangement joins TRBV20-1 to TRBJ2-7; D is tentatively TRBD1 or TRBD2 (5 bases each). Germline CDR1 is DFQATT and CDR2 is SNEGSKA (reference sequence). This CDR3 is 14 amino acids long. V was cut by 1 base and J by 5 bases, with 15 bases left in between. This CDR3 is CSARGVRAGNEQYF. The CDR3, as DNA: TGCAGTGCTAGAGGAGTCAGGGCCGGGAACGAGCAGTACTTC.

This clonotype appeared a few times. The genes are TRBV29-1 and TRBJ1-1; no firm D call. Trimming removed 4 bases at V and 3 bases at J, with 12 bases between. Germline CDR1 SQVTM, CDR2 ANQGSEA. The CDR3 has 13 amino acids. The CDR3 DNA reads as TGCAGCGTTGGCGATGTCGGGGACACTGAAGCTTTCTTT. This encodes CSVGDVGDTEAFF.

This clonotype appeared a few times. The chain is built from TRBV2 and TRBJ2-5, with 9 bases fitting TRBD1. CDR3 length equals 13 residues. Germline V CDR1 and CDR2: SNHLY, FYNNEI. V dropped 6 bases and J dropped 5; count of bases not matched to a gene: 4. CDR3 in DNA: TGTGCCAGCAGGAAAACAGGGGGCGAGACCCAGTACTTC. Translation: CASRKTGGETQYF.

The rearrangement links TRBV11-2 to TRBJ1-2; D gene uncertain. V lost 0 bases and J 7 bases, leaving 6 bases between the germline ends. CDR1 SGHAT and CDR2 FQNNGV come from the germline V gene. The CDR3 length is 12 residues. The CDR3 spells CASSLDGSGYTF. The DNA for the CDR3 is TGTGCCAGCAGCTTAGATGGGAGTGGCTACACCTTC.

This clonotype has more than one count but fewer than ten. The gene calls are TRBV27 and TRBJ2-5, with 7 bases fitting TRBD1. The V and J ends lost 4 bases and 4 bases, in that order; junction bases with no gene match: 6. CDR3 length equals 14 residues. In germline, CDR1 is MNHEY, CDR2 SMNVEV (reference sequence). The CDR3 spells CASSSSGGPETQYF. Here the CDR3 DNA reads TGTGCCAGCAGTTCTTCAGGGGGACCAGAGACCCAGTACTTC.

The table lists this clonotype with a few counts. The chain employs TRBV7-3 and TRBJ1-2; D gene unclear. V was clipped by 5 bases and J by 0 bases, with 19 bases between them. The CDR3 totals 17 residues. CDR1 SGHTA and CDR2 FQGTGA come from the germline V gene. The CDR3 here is CASSAVLGRAANYGYTF. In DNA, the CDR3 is TGTGCCAGCAGCGCCGTCTTAGGACGGGCTGCTAACTATGGCTACACCTTC. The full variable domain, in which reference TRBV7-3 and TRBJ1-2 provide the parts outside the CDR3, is GAGVSQTPSNKVTEKGKYVELRCDPISGHTALYWYRQSLGQGPEFLIYFQGTGAADDSGLPNDRFFAVRPEGSVSTLKIQRTERGDSAVYLCASSAVLGRAANYGYTFGSGTRLTVV.

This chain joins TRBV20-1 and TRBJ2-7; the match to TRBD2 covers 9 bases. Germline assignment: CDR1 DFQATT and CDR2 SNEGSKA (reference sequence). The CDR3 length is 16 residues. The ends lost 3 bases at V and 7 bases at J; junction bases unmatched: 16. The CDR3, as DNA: TGCAGTGCTAGGGCTGCGACTAGCGGTTCATTTTGGGAGCAGTACTTC. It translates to CSARAATSGSFWEQYF.

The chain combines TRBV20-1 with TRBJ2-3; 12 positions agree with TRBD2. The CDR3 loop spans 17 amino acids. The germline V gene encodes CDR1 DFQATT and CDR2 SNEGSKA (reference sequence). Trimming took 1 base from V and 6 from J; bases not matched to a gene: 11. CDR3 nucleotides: TGCAGTGCTAGAGCACCAGGGCTAGCGGGGGGGCCGGATACGCAGTATTTT. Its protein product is CSARAPGLAGGPDTQYF.

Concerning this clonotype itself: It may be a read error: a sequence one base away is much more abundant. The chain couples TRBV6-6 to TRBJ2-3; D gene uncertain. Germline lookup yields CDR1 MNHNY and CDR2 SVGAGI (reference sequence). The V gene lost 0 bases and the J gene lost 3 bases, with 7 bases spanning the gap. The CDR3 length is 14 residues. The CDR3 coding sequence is TGTGCCAGCAGTTACTCGGAAGTGACAGATACGCAGTATTTT. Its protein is CASSYSEVTDTQYF.

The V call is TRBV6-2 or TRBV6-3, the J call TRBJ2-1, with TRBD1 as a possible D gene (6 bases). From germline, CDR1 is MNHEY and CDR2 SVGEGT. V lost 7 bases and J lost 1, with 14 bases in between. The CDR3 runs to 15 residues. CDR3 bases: TGTGCCAGCAATACCGGGACATTATCCTACAATGAGCAGTTCTTC. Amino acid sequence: CASNTGTLSYNEQFF.

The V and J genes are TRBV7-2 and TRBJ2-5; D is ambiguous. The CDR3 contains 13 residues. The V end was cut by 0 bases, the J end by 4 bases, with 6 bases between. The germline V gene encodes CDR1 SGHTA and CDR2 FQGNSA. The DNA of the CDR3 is TGTGCCAGCAGCTTAGCCATGATAGAGACCCAGTACTTC. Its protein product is CASSLAMIETQYF.

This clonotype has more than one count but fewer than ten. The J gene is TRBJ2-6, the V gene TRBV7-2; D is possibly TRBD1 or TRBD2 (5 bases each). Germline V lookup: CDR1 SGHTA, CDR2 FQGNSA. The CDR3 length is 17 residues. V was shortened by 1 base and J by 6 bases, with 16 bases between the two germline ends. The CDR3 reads CASSLGRGQGLANVLTF. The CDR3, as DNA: TGTGCCAGCAGCTTAGGAAGAGGGCAGGGCTTGGCCAACGTCCTGACTTTC.

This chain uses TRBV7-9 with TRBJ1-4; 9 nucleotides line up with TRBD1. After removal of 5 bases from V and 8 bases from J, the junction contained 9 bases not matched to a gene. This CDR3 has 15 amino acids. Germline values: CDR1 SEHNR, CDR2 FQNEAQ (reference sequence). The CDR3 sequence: CASSIQGAGKEKLFF. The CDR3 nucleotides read TGTGCCAGCAGCATACAGGGGGCTGGAAAAGAAAAACTGTTTTTT.

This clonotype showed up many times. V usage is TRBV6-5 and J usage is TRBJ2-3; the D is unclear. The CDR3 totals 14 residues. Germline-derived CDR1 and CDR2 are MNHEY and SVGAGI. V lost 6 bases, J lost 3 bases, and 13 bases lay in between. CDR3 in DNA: TGTGCCAGCAGGGGCGTGTGGGAAACAGATACGCAGTATTTT. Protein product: CASRGVWETDTQYF.

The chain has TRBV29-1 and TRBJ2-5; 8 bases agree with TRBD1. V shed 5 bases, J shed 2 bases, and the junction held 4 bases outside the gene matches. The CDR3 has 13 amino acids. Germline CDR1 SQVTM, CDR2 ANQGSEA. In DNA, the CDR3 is TGCAGCGTTTCCACAGGGGGTCAAGAGACCCAGTACTTC. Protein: CSVSTGGQETQYF. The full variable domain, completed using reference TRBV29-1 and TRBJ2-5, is SAVISQKPSRDICQRGTSLTIQCQVDSQVTMMFWYRQQPGQSLTLIATANQGSEATYESGFVIDKFPISRPNLTFSTLTVSNMSPEDSSIYLCSVSTGGQETQYFGPGTRLLVL.

The CDR3 here is CASSLEETRAFF. CDR3 nucleotide sequence: TGTGCCAGCAGTTTGGAGGAAACCCGAGCTTTCTTT. The V gene is TRBV6-2 or TRBV6-3, the J gene TRBJ1-1, with D uncertain. The germline V gene encodes CDR1 MNHEY and CDR2 SVGEGT. The length of the CDR3 is 12 residues. Trimming pared 4 bases from V and 10 bases from J, leaving 13 bases between.

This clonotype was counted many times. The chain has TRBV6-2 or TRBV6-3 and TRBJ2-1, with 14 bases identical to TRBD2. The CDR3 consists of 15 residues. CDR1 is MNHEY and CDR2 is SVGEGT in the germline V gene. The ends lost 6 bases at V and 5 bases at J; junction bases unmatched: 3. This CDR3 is CASSRLAGGNNEQFF. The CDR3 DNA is TGTGCCAGCAGCAGACTAGCGGGAGGGAACAATGAGCAGTTCTTC.

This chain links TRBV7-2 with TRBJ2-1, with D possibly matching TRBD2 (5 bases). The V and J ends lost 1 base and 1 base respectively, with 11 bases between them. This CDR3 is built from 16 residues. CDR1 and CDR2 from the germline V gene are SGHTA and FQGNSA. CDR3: CASSLGPRGSYNEQFF. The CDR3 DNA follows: TGTGCCAGCAGCTTAGGTCCGCGCGGGTCCTACAATGAGCAGTTCTTC.

In DNA form, the CDR3 reads TGTGCCAGCGGGGGGCACAATGAGCAGTTCTTC. Its protein is CASGGHNEQFF. This rearrangement joins TRBV11-2 to TRBJ2-1; the D gene could be TRBD1 or TRBD2 (6 bases each). The V and J ends lost 8 bases and 5 bases respectively, with 7 bases between them. The CDR3 is made up of 11 amino acids. CDR1 is SGHAT, CDR2 FQNNGV, per germline.

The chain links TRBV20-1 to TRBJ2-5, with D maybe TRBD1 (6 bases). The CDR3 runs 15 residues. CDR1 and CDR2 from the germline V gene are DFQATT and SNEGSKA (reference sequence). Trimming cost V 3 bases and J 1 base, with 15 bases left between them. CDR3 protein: CSARRGGGLQETQYF. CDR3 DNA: TGCAGTGCTAGGAGGGGTGGGGGCCTCCAAGAGACCCAGTACTTC.